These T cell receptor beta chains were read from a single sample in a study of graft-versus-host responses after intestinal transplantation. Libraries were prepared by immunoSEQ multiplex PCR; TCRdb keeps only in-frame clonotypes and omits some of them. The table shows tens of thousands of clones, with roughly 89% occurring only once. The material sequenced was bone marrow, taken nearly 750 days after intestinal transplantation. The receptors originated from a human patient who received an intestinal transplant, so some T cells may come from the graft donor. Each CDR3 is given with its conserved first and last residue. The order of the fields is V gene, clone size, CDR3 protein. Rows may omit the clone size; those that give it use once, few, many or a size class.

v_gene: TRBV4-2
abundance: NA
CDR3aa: CASSQDIGSYNEQFF

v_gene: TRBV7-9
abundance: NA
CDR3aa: CASSLVGDGEGYGYTF

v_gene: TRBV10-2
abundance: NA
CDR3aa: CASGRQTGSYNEQFF

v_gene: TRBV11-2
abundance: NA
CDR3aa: CASSQTGDSYYEQYF

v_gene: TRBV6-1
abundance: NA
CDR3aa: CASSEWADTQYF

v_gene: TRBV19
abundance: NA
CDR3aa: CASRGLAGSQETQYF

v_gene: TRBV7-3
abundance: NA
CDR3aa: CASSLSGEPGEKLFF

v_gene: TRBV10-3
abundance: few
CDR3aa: CAISDYRDGYTF

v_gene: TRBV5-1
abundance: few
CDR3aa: CASSLGDRGWEQYF

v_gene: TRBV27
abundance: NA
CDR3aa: CASRQGSQPQHF

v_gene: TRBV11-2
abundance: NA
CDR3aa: CASSQARGGSPLNTEAFF

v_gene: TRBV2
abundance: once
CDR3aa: CATAGTGGNTIYF

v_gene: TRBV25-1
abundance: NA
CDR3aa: CASSPRAYSGANVLTF

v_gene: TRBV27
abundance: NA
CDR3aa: CACRRGQGATDTQYF

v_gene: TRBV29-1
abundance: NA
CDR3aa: CSISTRQGFSEAFF

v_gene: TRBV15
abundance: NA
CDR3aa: CATSGNRGIKEGEKLFF

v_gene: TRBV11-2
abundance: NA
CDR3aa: CASSQKGSRTEAFF

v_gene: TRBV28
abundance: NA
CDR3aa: CASNRLLNYEQYF

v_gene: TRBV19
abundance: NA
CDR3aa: CASSNRQNTGELFF

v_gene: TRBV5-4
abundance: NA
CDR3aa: CASSSQGVKGNTIYF